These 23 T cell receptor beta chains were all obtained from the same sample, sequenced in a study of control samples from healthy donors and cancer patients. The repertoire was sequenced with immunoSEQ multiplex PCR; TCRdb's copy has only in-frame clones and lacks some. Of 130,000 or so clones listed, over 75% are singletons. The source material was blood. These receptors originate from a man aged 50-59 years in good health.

The CDR3 region is CASSFTYGGEKLFF. The DNA of the CDR3 is TGTGCCAGCAGCTTCACCTACGGCGGTGAAAAACTGTTTTTT. The rearrangement joins TRBV7-9 to TRBJ1-4, with no clear D. The V end lost 3 bases, the J end lost 7 bases, and 12 bases lay between the germline ends. CDR3 size: 14 residues. CDR1 is SEHNR and CDR2 is FQNEAQ in the germline V gene (reference sequence).

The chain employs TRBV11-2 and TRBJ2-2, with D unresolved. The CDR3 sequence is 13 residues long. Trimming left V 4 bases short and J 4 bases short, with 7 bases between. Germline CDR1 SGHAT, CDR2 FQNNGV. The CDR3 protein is CASSYDLTGELFF. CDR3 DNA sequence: TGTGCCAGCAGCTATGACCTCACCGGGGAGCTGTTTTTT.

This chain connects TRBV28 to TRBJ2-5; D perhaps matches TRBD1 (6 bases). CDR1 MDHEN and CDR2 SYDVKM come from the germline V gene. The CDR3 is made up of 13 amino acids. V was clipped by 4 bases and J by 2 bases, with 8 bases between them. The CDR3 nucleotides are TGTGCCAGCAGTTACAGGGAGCAAGAGACCCAGTACTTC. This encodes CASSYREQETQYF.

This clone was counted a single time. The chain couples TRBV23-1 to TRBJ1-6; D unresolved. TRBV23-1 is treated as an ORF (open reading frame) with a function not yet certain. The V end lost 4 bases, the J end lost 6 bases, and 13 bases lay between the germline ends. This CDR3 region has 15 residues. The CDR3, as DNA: TGCGCCAGCAGTCGCCCCACCTCCCTTAATTCACCCCTCCACTTT. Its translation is CASSRPTSLNSPLHF.

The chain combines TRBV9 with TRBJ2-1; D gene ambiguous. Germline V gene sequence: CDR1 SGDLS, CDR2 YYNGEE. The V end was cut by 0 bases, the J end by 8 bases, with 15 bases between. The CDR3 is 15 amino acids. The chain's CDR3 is CASSVGFGQRDEQFF. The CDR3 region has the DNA TGTGCCAGCAGCGTAGGGTTTGGGCAACGAGATGAGCAGTTCTTC.

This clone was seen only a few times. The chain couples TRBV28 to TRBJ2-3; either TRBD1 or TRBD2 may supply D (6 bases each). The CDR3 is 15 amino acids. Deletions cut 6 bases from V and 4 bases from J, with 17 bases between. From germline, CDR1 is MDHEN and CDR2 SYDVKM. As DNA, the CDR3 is TGTGCCAGCAGCCGAATCTGGGGGGCCGCAGATACGCAGTATTTT. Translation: CASSRIWGAADTQYF. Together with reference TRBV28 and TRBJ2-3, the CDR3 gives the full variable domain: DVKVTQSSRYLVKRTGEKVFLECVQDMDHENMFWYRQDPGLGLRLIYFSYDVKMKEKGDIPEGYSVSREKKERFSLILESASTNQTSMYLCASSRIWGAADTQYFGPGTRLTVL.

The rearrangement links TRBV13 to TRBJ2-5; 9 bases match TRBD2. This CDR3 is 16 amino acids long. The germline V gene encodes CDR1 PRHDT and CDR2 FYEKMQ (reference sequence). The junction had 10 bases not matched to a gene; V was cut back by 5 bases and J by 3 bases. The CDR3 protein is CASSPLRGGREETQYF. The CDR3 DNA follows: TGTGCCAGCAGCCCCTTGCGGGGGGGCCGGGAAGAGACCCAGTACTTC. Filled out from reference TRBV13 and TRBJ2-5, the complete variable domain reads AAGVIQSPRHLIKEKRETATLKCYPIPRHDTVYWYQQGPGQDPQFLISFYEKMQSDKGSIPDRFSAQQFSDYHSELNMSSLELGDSALYFCASSPLRGGREETQYFGPGTRLLVL.

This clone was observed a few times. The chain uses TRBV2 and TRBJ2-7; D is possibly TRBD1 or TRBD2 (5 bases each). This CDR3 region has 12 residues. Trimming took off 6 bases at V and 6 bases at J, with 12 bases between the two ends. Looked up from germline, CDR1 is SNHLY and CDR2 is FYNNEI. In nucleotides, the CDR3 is TGTGCCAGCAGATTTCGAGGGACCGAGCAGTACTTC. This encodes CASRFRGTEQYF. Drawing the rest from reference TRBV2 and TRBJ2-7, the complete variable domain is EPEVTQTPSHQVTQMGQEVILRCVPISNHLYFYWYRQILGQKVEFLVSFYNNEISEKSEIFDDQFSVERPDGSNFTLKIRSTKLEDSAMYFCASRFRGTEQYFGPGTRLTVT.

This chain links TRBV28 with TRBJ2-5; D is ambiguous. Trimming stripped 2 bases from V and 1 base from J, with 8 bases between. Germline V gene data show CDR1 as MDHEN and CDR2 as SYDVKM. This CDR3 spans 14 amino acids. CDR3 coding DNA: TGTGCCAGCAGTTTACTCGGTATCCAAGAGACCCAGTACTTC. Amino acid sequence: CASSLLGIQETQYF.

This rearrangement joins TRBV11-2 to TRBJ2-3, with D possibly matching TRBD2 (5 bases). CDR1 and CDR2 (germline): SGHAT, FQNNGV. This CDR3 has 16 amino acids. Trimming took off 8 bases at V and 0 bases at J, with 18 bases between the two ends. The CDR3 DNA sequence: TGTGCCAGCGCGAGTTCGGACCGAGGGAGCACAGATACGCAGTATTTT. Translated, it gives CASASSDRGSTDTQYF.

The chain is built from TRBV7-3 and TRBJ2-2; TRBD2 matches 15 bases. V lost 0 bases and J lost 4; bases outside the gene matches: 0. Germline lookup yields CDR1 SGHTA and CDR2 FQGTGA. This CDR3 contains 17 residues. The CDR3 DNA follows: TGTGCCAGCAGCTTAACGGGACTAGCGGGGGGCACCGGGGAGCTGTTTTTT. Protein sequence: CASSLTGLAGGTGELFF.

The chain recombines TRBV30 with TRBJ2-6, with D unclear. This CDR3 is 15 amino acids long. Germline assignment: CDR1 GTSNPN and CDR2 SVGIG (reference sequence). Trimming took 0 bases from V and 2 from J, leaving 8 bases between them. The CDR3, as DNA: TGTGCCTGGAGTGTAGGGTCTCCTGGGGCCAACGTCCTGACTTTC. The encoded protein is CAWSVGSPGANVLTF.

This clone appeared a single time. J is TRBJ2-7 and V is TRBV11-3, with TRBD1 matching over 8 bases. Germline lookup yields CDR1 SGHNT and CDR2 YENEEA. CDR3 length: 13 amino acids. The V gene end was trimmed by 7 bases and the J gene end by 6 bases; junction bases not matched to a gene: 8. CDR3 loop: CASISQQGGEQYF. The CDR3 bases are TGTGCCAGCATATCACAACAGGGGGGCGAGCAGTACTTC.

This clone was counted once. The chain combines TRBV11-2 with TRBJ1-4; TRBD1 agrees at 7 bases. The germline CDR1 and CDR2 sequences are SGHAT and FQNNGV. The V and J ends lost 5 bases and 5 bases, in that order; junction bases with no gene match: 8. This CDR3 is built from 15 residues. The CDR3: CASSHSTGVNEKLFF. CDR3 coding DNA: TGTGCCAGCAGCCACAGTACAGGGGTCAATGAAAAACTGTTTTTT.

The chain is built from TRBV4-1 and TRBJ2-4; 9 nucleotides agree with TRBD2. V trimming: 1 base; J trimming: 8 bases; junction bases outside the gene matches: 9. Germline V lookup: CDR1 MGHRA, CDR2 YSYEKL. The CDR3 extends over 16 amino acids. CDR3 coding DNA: TGCGCCAGCAGCCAAGGGGGTCCGCAGCGGGGGGACATTCAGTACTTC. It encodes CASSQGGPQRGDIQYF.

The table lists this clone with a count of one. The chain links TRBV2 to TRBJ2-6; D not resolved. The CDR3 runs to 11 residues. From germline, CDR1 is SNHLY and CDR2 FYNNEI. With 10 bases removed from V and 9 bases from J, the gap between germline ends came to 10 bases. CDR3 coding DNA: TGTGCCACCCAGAAAAACAACGTCCTGACTTTC. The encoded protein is CATQKNNVLTF.

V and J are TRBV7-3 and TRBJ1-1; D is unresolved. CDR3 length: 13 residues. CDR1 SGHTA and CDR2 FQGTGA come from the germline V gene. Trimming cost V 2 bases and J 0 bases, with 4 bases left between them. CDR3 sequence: CASSLRMNTEAFF. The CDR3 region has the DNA TGTGCCAGCAGCTTACGGATGAACACTGAAGCTTTCTTT.

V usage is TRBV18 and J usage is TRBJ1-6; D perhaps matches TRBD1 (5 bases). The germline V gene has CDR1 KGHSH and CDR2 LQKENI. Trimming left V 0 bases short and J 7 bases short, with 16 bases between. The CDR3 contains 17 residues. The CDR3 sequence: CASSPPGQVEGNSPLHF. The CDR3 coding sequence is TGTGCCAGCTCACCACCGGGGCAGGTAGAGGGAAATTCACCCCTCCACTTT.

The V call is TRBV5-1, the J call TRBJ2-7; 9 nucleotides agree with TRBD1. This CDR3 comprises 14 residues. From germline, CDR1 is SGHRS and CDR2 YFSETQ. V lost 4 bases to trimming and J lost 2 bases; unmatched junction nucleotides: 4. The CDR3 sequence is CASSRGQGPYEQYF. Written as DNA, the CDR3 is TGCGCCAGCAGCCGGGGACAGGGCCCCTACGAGCAGTACTTC. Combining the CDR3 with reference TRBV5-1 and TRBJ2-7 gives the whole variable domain KAGVTQTPRYLIKTRGQQVTLSCSPISGHRSVSWYQQTPGQGLQFLFEYFSETQRNKGNFPGRFSGRQFSNSRSEMNVSTLELGDSALYLCASSRGQGPYEQYFGPGTRLTVT.

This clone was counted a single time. CDR3: CASSQDQSFWGFSGANVLTF. In DNA, the CDR3 is TGTGCCAGCAGCCAAGATCAATCTTTCTGGGGGTTCTCTGGGGCCAACGTCCTGACTTTC. The chain combines TRBV3-1 (or the pseudogene TRBV3-2) with TRBJ2-6; D could derive from TRBD1 or TRBD2 (5 bases each). V lost 0 bases and J lost 0, with 18 bases in between. This CDR3 has 20 amino acids. Germline-derived CDR1 and CDR2 are LGHDT and YNNKEL (reference sequence).

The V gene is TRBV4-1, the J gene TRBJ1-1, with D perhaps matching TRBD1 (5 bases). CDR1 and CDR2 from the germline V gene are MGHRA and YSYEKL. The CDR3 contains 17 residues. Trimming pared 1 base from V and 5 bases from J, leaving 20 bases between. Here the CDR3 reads CASSQAREGKRRTEAFF. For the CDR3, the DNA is TGCGCCAGCAGCCAAGCCAGGGAAGGTAAAAGAAGGACTGAAGCTTTCTTT.

The CDR3 spells CASSVRTSGVLGEQFF. CDR3 sequence (DNA): TGTGCCAGCAGCGTGAGGACTAGCGGGGTCTTGGGTGAGCAGTTCTTC. The chain has TRBV9 and TRBJ2-1, with 12 bases lining up with TRBD2. There are 16 residues in the CDR3. Looked up from germline, CDR1 is SGDLS and CDR2 is YYNGEE. The V and J ends lost 2 bases and 9 bases, in that order; junction bases with no gene match: 9.

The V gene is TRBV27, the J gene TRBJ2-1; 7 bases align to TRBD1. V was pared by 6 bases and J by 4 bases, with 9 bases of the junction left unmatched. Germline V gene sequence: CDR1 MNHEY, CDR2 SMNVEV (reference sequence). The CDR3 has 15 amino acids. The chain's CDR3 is CASRPNQGVYNEQFF. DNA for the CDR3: TGTGCCAGCAGGCCTAACCAGGGGGTGTACAATGAGCAGTTCTTC.